Listed below are T cell receptor beta chains from one sample, sequenced in a study of human T cells and chemical hapten exposure. In TCRdb, the RACE reads were re-called with MiXCR into one record per CDR3 protein. The sample records tens of thousands of distinct CDR3 sequences, 9.5% to 15% being singletons. The sequencing here drew on whole blood, taken in connection with sensitization to the hapten diphenylcyclopropenone (DPC). These receptors were taken from a woman aged 25 to 39 with alopecia areata. Some clones in this sample may be carry-over from other donors' samples. Both conserved end residues are part of each CDR3. The D gene is left open where the match is weak. For some rows the clone size is stated as once, few or many, or as a class when expanded; others skip it.

D,size,V,J,CDR3,DNA
-,-,TRBV6-2/TRBV6-3,TRBJ2-1,CASSYNPAGNSYNEQFF,TGTGCCAGCAGTTACAACCCCGCGGGGAACTCCTACAATGAGCAGTTCTTC
TRBD2,many,TRBV5-1,TRBJ2-1,CASSLDVAGNEQFF,TGCGCCAGCAGCTTGGATGTAGCGGGAAATGAGCAGTTCTTC
-,-,TRBV7-2,TRBJ1-2,CASSYGDRPRYYGYTF,TGTGCCAGCAGCTACGGAGACAGGCCCCGTTACTATGGCTACACCTTC
-,-,TRBV29-1,TRBJ1-1,CSVEEVEAFF,TGCAGCGTTGAAGAGGTTGAAGCTTTCTTT
TRBD2,few,TRBV5-1,TRBJ2-2,CASSSLLAGRPNTGELFF,TGCGCCAGCAGCTCCTTACTAGCGGGAAGGCCTAACACCGGGGAGCTGTTTTTT
TRBD2,many,TRBV4-3,TRBJ2-5,CASSRGVSGSLKTQYF,TGCGCCAGCAGCCGGGGGGTGAGCGGGAGTTTGAAGACCCAGTACTTC
-,many,TRBV18,TRBJ1-1,CASRSANTEAFF,TGTGCCAGCCGGTCTGCGAACACTGAAGCTTTCTTT
TRBD1,few,TRBV9,TRBJ2-1,CASSFRQGAYNEQFF,TGTGCCAGCAGCTTCCGACAGGGGGCCTACAATGAGCAGTTCTTC
TRBD1,-,TRBV20-1,TRBJ2-1,CSASPIGGASSYNEQFF,TGCAGTGCTAGCCCAATAGGGGGCGCCAGCTCCTACAATGAGCAGTTCTTC
-,-,TRBV5-1,TRBJ2-3,CASSLESRLSTDTQYF,TGCGCCAGCAGCTTGGAGTCCAGGCTTAGCACAGATACGCAGTATTTT
TRBD1,many,TRBV30,TRBJ1-5,CAWSANRGVQPQHF,TGTGCCTGGAGTGCGAACAGGGGGGTTCAGCCCCAGCATTTT
TRBD1,-,TRBV19,TRBJ2-3,CASSGRDRDTDTQYF,TGTGCCAGTAGTGGCAGGGACAGGGACACAGATACGCAGTATTTT
TRBD2,many,TRBV7-6,TRBJ2-1,CASSLGLAGGRDEQFF,TGTGCCAGCAGCCTCGGACTAGCGGGGGGTAGGGATGAGCAGTTCTTC
-,many,TRBV7-3,TRBJ2-3,CASSLGEITDTQYF,TGTGCCAGCAGCTTAGGAGAAATCACAGATACGCAGTATTTT
TRBD2,-,TRBV5-1,TRBJ2-7,CASSTGTSRSYEQYF,TGCGCCAGCAGTACCGGGACTAGTCGGTCCTACGAGCAGTACTTC
-,few,TRBV28,TRBJ1-1,CASSRSRENTEAFF,TGTGCCAGCAGTCGCTCTAGGGAAAACACTGAAGCTTTCTTT
TRBD2,few,TRBV7-2,TRBJ2-2,CASSSLGQAGGVAGELFF,TGTGCCAGCAGCTCTTTAGGGCAAGCGGGAGGAGTTGCCGGGGAGCTGTTTTTT
TRBD2,-,TRBV9,TRBJ2-1,CASGRREVNEQFF,TGTGCCAGCGGGAGGCGGGAGGTGAATGAGCAGTTCTTC
TRBD1,few,TRBV20-1,TRBJ2-5,CSAQTRQGAFQETQYF,TGCAGTGCCCAGACCCGGCAGGGGGCTTTCCAAGAGACCCAGTACTTC
-,many,TRBV5-5,TRBJ2-7,CASSLTGDTGISEQYF,TGTGCCAGCAGCTTAACCGGTGACACAGGGATATCCGAGCAGTACTTC
-,many,TRBV11-2,TRBJ2-7,CASSLRAGYEQYF,TGTGCCAGCAGCTTACGCGCAGGGTACGAGCAGTACTTC
-,few,TRBV29-1,TRBJ2-3,CSVGTGVGDTQYF,TGCAGCGTTGGTACGGGAGTGGGTGATACGCAGTATTTT
-,few,TRBV7-6,TRBJ2-2,CASSGHLGVTGELFF,TGTGCCAGCAGCGGTCACTTAGGTGTCACCGGGGAGCTGTTTTTT
-,many,TRBV7-2,TRBJ1-2,CASSLVTGNYGYTF,TGTGCCAGCAGCTTAGTTACAGGGAACTATGGCTACACCTTC
-,-,TRBV3-1,TRBJ1-5,CASSATIGGAQPQHF,TGTGCCAGCAGCGCAACTATCGGGGGAGCTCAGCCCCAGCATTTT
-,many,TRBV29-1,TRBJ2-5,CSVARTGSYQETQYF,TGCAGCGTTGCCCGCACGGGTTCGTACCAAGAGACCCAGTACTTC
-,many,TRBV15,TRBJ2-3,CATSRAGGRGTDTQYF,TGTGCCACCAGCAGGGCCGGGGGACGAGGGACAGATACGCAGTATTTT
TRBD1,-,TRBV5-1,TRBJ2-1,CASSLGTGRYNEQFF,TGCGCCAGCAGCTTGGGGACAGGACGCTACAATGAGCAGTTCTTC
TRBD1,-,TRBV5-1,TRBJ1-2,CASSEGQASNYGYTF,TGCGCCAGCAGCGAGGGACAGGCGTCTAACTATGGCTACACCTTC
TRBD2,few,TRBV7-6,TRBJ2-2,CASSVTSGSGGELFF,TGTGCCAGCAGCGTTACTAGCGGGAGTGGCGGGGAGCTGTTTTTT
-,many,TRBV28,TRBJ1-5,CASKVRRFNQPQHF,TGTGCCAGCAAGGTGAGAAGGTTCAATCAGCCCCAGCATTTT
-,few,TRBV6-2/TRBV6-3,TRBJ2-1,CASSYSPRGGGSSYNEQFF,TGTGCCAGCAGTTACTCGCCCCGGGGAGGAGGGAGCTCCTACAATGAGCAGTTCTTC
TRBD2,many,TRBV7-2,TRBJ2-1,CASSLRLAGVGLYNEQFF,TGTGCCAGCAGCCTACGTTTAGCGGGAGTCGGGTTATACAATGAGCAGTTCTTC
-,few,TRBV20-1,TRBJ2-4,CSARAPSDIQYF,TGCAGTGCTAGAGCCCCTTCGGACATTCAGTACTTC
-,many,TRBV27,TRBJ2-7,CASSFRAPGQGYEQYF,TGTGCCAGCAGTTTTAGGGCCCCGGGGCAGGGCTACGAGCAGTACTTC
-,few,TRBV15,TRBJ2-2,CATRLPLGRELFF,TGTGCCACCAGACTTCCCCTAGGGCGGGAGCTGTTTTTT
-,few,TRBV30,TRBJ2-1,CAWSYGAGGNEQFF,TGTGCCTGGAGTTACGGTGCAGGGGGGAATGAGCAGTTCTTC
-,-,TRBV4-2,TRBJ2-1,CASSQDRKGGDYNEQFF,TGTGCCAGCAGCCAAGATCGGAAAGGGGGGGATTACAATGAGCAGTTCTTC
-,-,TRBV30,TRBJ2-7,CAWSWGNEQYF,TGTGCCTGGAGTTGGGGAAACGAGCAGTACTTC
-,-,TRBV3-1,TRBJ1-1,CASSQAGSEAFF,TGTGCCAGCAGCCAAGCGGGATCCGAAGCTTTCTTT
-,few,TRBV12-3/TRBV12-4,TRBJ1-1,CASSLGPSTEAFF,TGTGCCAGCAGTTTAGGGCCCTCCACTGAAGCTTTCTTT
-,few,TRBV29-1,TRBJ2-5,CSVAHRQETQYF,TGCAGCGTAGCTCACAGACAAGAGACCCAGTACTTC
TRBD2,many,TRBV20-1,TRBJ2-2,CSARPKEPPGLEVTGELFF,TGCAGTGCTCGTCCCAAAGAACCACCGGGACTAGAAGTCACCGGGGAGCTGTTTTTT
-,-,TRBV7-8,TRBJ1-2,CASSFDTDYGYTF,TGTGCCAGCAGCTTTGACACAGACTATGGCTACACCTTC
-,many,TRBV25-1,TRBJ2-6,CASSGPGHLISGANVLTF,TGTGCCAGCAGTGGCCCGGGACACCTTATCTCTGGGGCCAACGTCCTGACTTTC
-,-,TRBV28,TRBJ2-3,CASSRSTGPDTQYF,TGTGCCAGCAGCCGCTCAACCGGTCCAGATACGCAGTATTTT
TRBD2,many,TRBV7-7,TRBJ2-1,CASSLDSGSGQFF,TGTGCTAGCAGCTTAGATAGCGGGAGTGGGCAGTTCTTC
TRBD2,many,TRBV27,TRBJ2-3,CASRGTSGTDTQYF,TGTGCCAGCAGAGGGACTAGCGGCACAGATACGCAGTATTTT
-,medium-sized,TRBV20-1,TRBJ1-4,CSAILISIEKLFF,TGCAGTGCTATCCTCATCTCGATTGAAAAACTGTTTTTT
-,-,TRBV5-4,TRBJ1-1,CASSLARVGTEAFF,TGTGCCAGCAGCTTAGCAAGGGTGGGCACTGAAGCTTTCTTT
TRBD1,-,TRBV7-9,TRBJ2-6,CASSPAPGQGNYGANVLTF,TGTGCCAGCAGCCCCGCTCCGGGACAGGGGAATTACGGGGCCAACGTCCTGACTTTC
-,few,TRBV5-1,TRBJ1-3,CASSTGYRAGNTIYF,TGCGCCAGCAGTACTGGGTACAGGGCTGGAAACACCATATATTTT
TRBD1,many,TRBV11-2,TRBJ2-7,CASSLPPTGTYEQYF,TGTGCCAGCAGCTTACCGCCGACAGGGACCTACGAGCAGTACTTC